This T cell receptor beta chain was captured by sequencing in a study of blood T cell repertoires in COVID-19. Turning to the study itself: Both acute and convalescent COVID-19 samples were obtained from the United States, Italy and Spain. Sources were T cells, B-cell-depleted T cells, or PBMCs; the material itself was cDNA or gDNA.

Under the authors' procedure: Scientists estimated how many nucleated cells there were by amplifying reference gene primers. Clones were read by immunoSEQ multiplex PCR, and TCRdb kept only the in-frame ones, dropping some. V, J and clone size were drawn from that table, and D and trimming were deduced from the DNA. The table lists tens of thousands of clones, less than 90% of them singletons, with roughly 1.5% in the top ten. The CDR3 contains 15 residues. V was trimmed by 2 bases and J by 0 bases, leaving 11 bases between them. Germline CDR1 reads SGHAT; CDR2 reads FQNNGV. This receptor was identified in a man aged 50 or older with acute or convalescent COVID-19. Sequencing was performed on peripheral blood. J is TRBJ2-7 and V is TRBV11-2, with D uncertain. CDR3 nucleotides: TGTGCCAGCAGCTTATATCCGACACGCTCCTACGAGCAGTACTTC. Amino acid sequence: CASSLYPTRSYEQYF.